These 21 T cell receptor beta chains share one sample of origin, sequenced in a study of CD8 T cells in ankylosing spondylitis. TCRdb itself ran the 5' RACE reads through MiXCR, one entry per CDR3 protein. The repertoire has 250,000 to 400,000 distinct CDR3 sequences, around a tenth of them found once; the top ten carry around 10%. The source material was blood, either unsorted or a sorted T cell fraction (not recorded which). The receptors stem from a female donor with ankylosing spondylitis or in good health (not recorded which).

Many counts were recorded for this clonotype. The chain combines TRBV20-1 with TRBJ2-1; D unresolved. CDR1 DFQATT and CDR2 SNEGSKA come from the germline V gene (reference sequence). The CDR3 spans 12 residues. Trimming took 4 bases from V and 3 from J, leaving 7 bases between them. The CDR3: CSAILSYNEQFF. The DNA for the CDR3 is TGCAGTGCTATACTAAGCTACAATGAGCAGTTCTTC.

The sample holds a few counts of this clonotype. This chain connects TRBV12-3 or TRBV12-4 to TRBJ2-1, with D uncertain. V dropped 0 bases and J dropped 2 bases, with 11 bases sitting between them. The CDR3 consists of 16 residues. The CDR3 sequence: CASSLALSGTYNEQFF. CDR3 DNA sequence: TGTGCCAGCAGTTTAGCGCTCTCCGGCACCTACAATGAGCAGTTCTTC.

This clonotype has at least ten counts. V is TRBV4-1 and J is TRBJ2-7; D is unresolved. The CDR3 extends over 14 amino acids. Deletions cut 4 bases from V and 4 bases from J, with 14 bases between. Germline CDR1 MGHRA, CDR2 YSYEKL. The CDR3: CASSRIATNYEQYF. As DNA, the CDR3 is TGCGCCAGCAGCCGGATAGCTACAAATTACGAGCAGTACTTC.

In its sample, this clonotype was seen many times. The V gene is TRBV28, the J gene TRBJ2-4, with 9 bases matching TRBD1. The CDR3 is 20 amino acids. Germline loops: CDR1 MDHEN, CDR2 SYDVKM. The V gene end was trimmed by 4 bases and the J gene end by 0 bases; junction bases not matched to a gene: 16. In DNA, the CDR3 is TGTGCCAGCAGTTCCATGACGGGACAGGGTCCGTTCGAAGCCAAAAACATTCAGTACTTC. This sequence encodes CASSSMTGQGPFEAKNIQYF. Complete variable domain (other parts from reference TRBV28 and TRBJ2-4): DVKVTQSSRYLVKRTGEKVFLECVQDMDHENMFWYRQDPGLGLRLIYFSYDVKMKEKGDIPEGYSVSREKKERFSLILESASTNQTSMYLCASSSMTGQGPFEAKNIQYFGAGTRLSVL.

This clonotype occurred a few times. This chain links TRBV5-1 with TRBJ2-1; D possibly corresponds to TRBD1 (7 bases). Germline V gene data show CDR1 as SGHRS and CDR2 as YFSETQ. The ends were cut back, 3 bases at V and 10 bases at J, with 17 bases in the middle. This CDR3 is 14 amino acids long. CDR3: CASSSSGGRYEQFF. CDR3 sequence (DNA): TGCGCCAGCAGCTCCTCAGGGGGGCGTTACGAGCAGTTCTTC.

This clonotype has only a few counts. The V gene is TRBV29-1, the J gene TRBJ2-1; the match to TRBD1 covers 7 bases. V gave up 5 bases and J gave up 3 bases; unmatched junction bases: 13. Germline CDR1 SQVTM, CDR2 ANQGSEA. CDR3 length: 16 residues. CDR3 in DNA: TGCAGCGTTCAAAACAGGGGTGGGGGATACTACAATGAGCAGTTCTTC. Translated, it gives CSVQNRGGGYYNEQFF.

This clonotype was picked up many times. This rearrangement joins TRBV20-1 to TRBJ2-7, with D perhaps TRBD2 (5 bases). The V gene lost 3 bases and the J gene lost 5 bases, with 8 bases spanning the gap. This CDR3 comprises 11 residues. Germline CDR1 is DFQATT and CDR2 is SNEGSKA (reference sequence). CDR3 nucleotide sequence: TGCAGTGCTAGGCGAGGGAACGAGCAGTACTTC. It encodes CSARRGNEQYF.

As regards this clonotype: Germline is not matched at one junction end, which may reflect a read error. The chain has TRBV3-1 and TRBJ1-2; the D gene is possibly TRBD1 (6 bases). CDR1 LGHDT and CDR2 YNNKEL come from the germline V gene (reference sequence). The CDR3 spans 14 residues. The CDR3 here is CASSTGINHYGYTF. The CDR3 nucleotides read TGTGCCAGCAGCACAGGGATCAATCACTATGGGTACACCTTC.

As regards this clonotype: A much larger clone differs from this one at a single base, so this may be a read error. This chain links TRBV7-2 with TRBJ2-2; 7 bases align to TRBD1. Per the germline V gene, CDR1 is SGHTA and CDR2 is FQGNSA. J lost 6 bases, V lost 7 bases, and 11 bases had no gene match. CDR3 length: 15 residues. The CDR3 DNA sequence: TGTGCCAGCATCTCGAACAGGGGATTACCCGGGGAGCTGTTTTTT. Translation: CASISNRGLPGELFF.

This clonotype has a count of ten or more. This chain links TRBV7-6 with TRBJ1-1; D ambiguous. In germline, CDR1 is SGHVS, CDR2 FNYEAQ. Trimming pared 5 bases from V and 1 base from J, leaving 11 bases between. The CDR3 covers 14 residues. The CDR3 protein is CASSALVKNTEAFF. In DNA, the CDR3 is TGTGCCAGCAGCGCCTTGGTGAAGAACACTGAAGCTTTCTTT.

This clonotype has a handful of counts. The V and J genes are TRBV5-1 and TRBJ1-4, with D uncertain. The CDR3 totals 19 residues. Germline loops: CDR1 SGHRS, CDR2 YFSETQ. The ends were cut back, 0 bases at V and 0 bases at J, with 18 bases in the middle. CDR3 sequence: CASSLDRLQLVATNEKLFF. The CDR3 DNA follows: TGCGCCAGCAGCTTGGATAGGTTACAGCTCGTTGCAACTAATGAAAAACTGTTTTTT.

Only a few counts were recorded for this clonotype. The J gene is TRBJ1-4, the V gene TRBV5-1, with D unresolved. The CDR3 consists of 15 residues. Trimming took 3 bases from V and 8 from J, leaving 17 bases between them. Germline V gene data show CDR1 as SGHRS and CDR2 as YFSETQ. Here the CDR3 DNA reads TGCGCCAGCAGCTCCGGGTTTGGTGTTGTAGAAAAACTGTTTTTT. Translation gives CASSSGFGVVEKLFF. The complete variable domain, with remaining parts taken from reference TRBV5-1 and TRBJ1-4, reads KAGVTQTPRYLIKTRGQQVTLSCSPISGHRSVSWYQQTPGQGLQFLFEYFSETQRNKGNFPGRFSGRQFSNSRSEMNVSTLELGDSALYLCASSSGFGVVEKLFFGSGTQLSVL.

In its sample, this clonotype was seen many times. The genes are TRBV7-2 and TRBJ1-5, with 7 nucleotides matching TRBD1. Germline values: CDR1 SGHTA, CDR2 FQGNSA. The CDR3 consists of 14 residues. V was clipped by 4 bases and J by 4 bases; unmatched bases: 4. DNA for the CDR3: TGTGCCAGCAGCTCAAGACAGGGAAATCAGCCCCAGCATTTT. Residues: CASSSRQGNQPQHF.

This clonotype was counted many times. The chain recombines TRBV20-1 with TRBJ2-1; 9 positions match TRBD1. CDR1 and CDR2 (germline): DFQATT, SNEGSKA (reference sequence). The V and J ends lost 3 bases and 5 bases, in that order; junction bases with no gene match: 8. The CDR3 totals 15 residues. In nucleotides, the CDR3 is TGCAGTGCTAGGGCCGGGACAGGGATTAACAATGAGCAGTTCTTC. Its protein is CSARAGTGINNEQFF.

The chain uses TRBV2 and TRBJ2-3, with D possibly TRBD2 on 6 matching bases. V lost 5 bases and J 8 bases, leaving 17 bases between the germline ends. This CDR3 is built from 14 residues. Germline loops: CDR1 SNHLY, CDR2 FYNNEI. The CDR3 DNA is TGTGCCAGCAGTCCTCAAACTAGCCCTGCTACGCAGTATTTT. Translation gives CASSPQTSPATQYF.

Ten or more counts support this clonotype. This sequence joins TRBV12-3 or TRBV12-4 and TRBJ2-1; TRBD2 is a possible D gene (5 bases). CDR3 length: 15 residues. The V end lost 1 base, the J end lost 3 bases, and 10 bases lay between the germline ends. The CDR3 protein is CASSLGVGIYNEQFF. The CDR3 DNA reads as TGTGCCAGCAGTTTAGGGGTCGGGATCTACAATGAGCAGTTCTTC.

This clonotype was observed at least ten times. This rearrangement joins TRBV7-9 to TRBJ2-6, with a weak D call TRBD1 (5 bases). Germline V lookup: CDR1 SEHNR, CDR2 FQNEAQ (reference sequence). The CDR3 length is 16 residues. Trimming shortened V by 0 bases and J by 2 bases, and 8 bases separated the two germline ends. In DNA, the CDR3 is TGTGCCAGCAGCTTAGCGTTAGGGGCTGGGGCCAACGTCCTGACTTTC. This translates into CASSLALGAGANVLTF.

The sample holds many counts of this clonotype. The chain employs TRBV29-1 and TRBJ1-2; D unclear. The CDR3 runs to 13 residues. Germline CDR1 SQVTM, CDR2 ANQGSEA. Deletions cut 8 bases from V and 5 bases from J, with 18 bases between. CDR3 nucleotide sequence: TGCAGCCCCTTGGTCATAGCCGCTTATGGCTACACCTTC. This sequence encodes CSPLVIAAYGYTF.

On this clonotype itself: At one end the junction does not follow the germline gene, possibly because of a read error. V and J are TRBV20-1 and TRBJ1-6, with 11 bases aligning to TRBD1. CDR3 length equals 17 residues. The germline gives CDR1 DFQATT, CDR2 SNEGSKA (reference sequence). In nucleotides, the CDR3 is TGCTGTGCTAGTGGACAGGGGGCGCTTGGGCTTAGTTCACCCCTCCACTTT. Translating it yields CCASGQGALGLSSPLHF.

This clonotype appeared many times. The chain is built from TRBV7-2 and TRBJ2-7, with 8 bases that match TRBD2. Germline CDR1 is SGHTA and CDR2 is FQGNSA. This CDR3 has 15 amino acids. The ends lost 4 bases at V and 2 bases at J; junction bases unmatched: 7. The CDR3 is CASSSYIAGPYEQYF. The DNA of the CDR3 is TGTGCCAGCAGCTCGTATATAGCGGGACCCTACGAGCAGTACTTC. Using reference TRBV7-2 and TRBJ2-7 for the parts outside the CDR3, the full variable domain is GAGVSQSPSNKVTEKGKDVELRCDPISGHTALYWYRQSLGQGLEFLIYFQGNSAPDKSGLPSDRFSAERTGGSVSTLTIQRTQQEDSAVYLCASSSYIAGPYEQYFGPGTRLTVT.

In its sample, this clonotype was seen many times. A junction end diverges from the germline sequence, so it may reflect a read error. This chain's CDR3 is CASSLRPLNTGELFF. DNA for the CDR3: TGTGCTAGCAGCTTACGCCCCCTGAACACCGGGGAGCTGTTTTTT. The rearrangement links TRBV7-7 to TRBJ2-2; D gene unclear. Germline V gene sequence: CDR1 SSHAT, CDR2 FNYEAQ (reference sequence). The CDR3 length is 15 residues. The complete variable domain, with remaining parts taken from reference TRBV7-7 and TRBJ2-2, reads GAGVSQSPRYKVTKRGQDVTLRCDPISSHATLYWYQQALGQGPEFLTYFNYEAQPDKSGLPSDRFSAERPEGSISTLTIQRTEQRDSAMYRCASSLRPLNTGELFFGEGSRLTVL.